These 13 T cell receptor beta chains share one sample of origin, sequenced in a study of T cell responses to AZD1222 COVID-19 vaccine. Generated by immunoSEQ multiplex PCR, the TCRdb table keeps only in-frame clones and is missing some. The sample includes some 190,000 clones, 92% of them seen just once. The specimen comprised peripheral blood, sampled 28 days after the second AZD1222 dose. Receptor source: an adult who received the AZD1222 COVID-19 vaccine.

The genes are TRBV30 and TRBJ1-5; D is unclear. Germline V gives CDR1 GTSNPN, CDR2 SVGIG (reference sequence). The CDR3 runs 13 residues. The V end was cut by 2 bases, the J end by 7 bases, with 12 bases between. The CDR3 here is CAWSTGIGQPQHF. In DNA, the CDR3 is TGTGCCTGGAGTACGGGGATAGGGCAGCCCCAGCATTTT.

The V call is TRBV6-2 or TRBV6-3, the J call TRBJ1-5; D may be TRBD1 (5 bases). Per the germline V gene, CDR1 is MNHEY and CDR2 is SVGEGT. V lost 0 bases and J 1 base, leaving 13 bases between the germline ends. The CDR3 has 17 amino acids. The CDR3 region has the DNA TGTGCCAGCAGTTACTCGAAAGGGGCCGGGAGCAATCAGCCCCAGCATTTT. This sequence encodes CASSYSKGAGSNQPQHF.

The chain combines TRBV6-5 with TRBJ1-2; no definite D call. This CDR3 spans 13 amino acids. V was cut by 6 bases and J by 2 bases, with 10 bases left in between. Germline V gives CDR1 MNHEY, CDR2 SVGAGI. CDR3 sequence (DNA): TGTGCCAGCAGCCTGAGTGGGAACTATGGCTACACCTTC. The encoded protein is CASSLSGNYGYTF.

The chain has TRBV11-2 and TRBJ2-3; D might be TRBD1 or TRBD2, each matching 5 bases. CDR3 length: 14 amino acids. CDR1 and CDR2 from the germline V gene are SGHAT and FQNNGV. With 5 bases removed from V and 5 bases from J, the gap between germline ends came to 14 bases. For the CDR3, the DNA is TGTGCCAGCAGCCCCGGGGTGGGACGAGATACGCAGTATTTT. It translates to CASSPGVGRDTQYF.

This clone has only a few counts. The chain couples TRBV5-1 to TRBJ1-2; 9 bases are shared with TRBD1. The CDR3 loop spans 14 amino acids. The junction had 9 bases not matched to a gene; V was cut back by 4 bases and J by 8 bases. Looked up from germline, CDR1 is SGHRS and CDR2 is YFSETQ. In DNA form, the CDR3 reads TGCGCCAGCAGCAGGGACAGGGAAGGGGTCGGCTACACCTTC. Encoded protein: CASSRDREGVGYTF.

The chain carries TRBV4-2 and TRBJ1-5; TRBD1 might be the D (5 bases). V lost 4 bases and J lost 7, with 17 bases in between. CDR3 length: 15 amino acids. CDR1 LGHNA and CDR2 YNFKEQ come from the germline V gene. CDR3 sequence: CASSPMGTSGQPQHF. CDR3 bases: TGTGCCAGCAGCCCAATGGGGACTTCCGGCCAGCCCCAGCATTTT.

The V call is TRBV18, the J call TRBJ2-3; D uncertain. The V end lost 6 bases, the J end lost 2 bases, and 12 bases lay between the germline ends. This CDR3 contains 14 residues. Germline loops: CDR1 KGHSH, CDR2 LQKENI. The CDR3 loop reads CASSPGRATDTQYF. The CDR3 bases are TGTGCCAGCTCGCCGGGCCGGGCCACAGATACGCAGTATTTT.

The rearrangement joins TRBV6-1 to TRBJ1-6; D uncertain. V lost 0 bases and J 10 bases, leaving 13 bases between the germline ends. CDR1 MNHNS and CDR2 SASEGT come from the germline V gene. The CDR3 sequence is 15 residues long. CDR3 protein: CASSEALGGRSPLHF. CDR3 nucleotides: TGTGCCAGCAGTGAAGCTTTAGGAGGACGATCACCCCTCCACTTT.

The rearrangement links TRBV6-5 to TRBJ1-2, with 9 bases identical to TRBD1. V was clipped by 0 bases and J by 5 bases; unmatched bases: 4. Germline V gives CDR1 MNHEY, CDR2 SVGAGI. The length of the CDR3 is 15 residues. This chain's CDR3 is CASSYSGTGSYGYTF. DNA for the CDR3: TGTGCCAGCAGTTACTCCGGGACAGGGAGTTATGGCTACACCTTC.

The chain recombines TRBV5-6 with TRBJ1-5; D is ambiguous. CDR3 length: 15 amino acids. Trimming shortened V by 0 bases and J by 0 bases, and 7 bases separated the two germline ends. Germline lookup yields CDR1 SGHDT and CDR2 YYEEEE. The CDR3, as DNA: TGTGCCAGCAGCTTGGGGGTTAATAGCAATCAGCCCCAGCATTTT. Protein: CASSLGVNSNQPQHF. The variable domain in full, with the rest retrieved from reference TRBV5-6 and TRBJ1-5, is DAGVTQSPTHLIKTRGQQVTLRCSPKSGHDTVSWYQQALGQGPQFIFQYYEEEERQRGNFPDRFSGHQFPNYSSELNVNALLLGDSALYLCASSLGVNSNQPQHFGDGTRLSIL.

CDR3: CSGGETQYF. CDR3 nucleotide sequence: TGCAGTGGGGGAGAGACCCAGTACTTC. J is TRBJ2-5 and V is TRBV20-1; D unresolved. The V and J ends lost 7 bases and 4 bases respectively, with 4 bases between them. Germline V CDR1 and CDR2: DFQATT, SNEGSKA (reference sequence). The CDR3 is 9 amino acids.

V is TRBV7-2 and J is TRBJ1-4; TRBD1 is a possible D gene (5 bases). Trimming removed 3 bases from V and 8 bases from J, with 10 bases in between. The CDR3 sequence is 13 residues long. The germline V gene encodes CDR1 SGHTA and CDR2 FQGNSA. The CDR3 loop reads CASSFFRGEKLFF. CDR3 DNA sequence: TGTGCCAGCAGCTTCTTCCGGGGGGAAAAACTGTTTTTT.

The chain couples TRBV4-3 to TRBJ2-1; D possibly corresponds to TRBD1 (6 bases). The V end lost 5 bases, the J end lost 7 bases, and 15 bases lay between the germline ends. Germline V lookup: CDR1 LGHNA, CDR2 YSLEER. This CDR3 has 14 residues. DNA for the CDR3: TGCGCCAGCAGCGTCATGGGGGCCCGGAATGAGCAGTTCTTC. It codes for CASSVMGARNEQFF.